This T cell receptor beta chain was obtained from a study of blood T cells in healthy people across ages. The germline V gene encodes CDR1 MNHEY and CDR2 SVGAGI. The CDR3 loop spans 12 amino acids. Trimming removed 6 bases at V and 2 bases at J, with 8 bases between. This clonotype has a handful of counts. Its target is not known. A J-beta primer mix and a sample-barcoded 5' primer were used in a second PCR of about 7 to 12 cycles. Every cDNA was tagged by a template-switch adaptor with 12 random nucleotides. In TCRdb, the 5' RACE reads were re-called with MiXCR into one record per CDR3 protein. The repertoire has about 1.4 million distinct CDR3 sequences, approximately 59% of them found once; the top ten carry 6.5% to 8%. Study findings and constraints: Unsorted PBMCs ruled out conclusive naive versus antigen-experienced comparison.

This sequence was found in a man younger than 35 in good health. V is TRBV6-5 and J is TRBJ2-7; D perhaps matches TRBD2 (6 bases). Source material: blood. The CDR3 region is CASRDYTYEQYF. Here the CDR3 DNA reads TGTGCCAGCAGGGACTACACCTACGAGCAGTACTTC.